A single sample gave rise to the 3 T cell receptor beta chains below, sequenced in a study of T cells in Graves' hyperthyroidism and ophthalmopathy. TCR beta CDR3 regions were amplified from RNA. Researchers ran a first-round RT-PCR on the TCR CDR3 using the HTBI primer set. TCRdb re-analysed the multiplex PCR reads in MiXCR, keeping a single row per CDR3 protein. The sample holds 540,000 or so distinct CDR3 sequences, approximately 14% seen once. The specimen was blood. These TCRs come from a woman younger than 45 with Graves' hyperthyroidism.

The J gene is TRBJ1-2, the V gene TRBV10-3, with 7 bases that match TRBD1. Germline V gene data show CDR1 as ENHRY and CDR2 as SYGVKD. The CDR3 extends over 13 amino acids. The junction had 5 bases not matched to a gene; V was cut back by 6 bases and J by 4 bases. For the CDR3, the DNA is TGTGCCATCAGCCCGACAGGGACCTATGGCTACACCTTC. Protein: CAISPTGTYGYTF.

This chain uses TRBV18 with TRBJ2-1; weak D call: TRBD2 (6 bases). Germline V lookup: CDR1 KGHSH, CDR2 LQKENI. The CDR3 totals 12 residues. Trimming took off 0 bases at V and 10 bases at J, with 7 bases between the two ends. The CDR3 protein is CASSPPREEQFF. CDR3 coding DNA: TGTGCCAGCTCACCACCGCGGGAAGAGCAGTTCTTC.

This chain uses TRBV13 with TRBJ2-1; TRBD2 agrees at 7 bases. The V gene end was trimmed by 0 bases and the J gene end by 6 bases; junction bases not matched to a gene: 14. Germline V lookup: CDR1 PRHDT, CDR2 FYEKMQ (reference sequence). The CDR3 runs to 18 residues. The chain's CDR3 is CASSLGLDLMGRANEQFF. DNA for the CDR3: TGTGCCAGCAGCTTAGGCCTAGATTTAATGGGGAGGGCCAATGAGCAGTTCTTC.